This entry describes one T cell receptor (beta chain). The junction departs from the called germline gene at one end, perhaps through a read error. This specimen comes from a study of T cells in Graves' hyperthyroidism and ophthalmopathy. The V gene's germline CDR1 is LNHDA and CDR2 SQIVND (reference sequence). The CDR3 consists of 15 residues. Researchers took RNA transcripts and amplified the TCR beta CDR3 regions from them. The HTBI primer set was used in a first-round RT-PCR of the TCR CDR3. In TCRdb, the multiplex PCR reads were re-called with MiXCR into one record per CDR3 protein. The sample has 450,000 to 700,000 distinct CDR3 sequences, about 43% seen once.

The rearrangement links TRBV19 to TRBJ2-6; no clear D gene. Input material: peripheral blood or thyroid tissue (not recorded which). The sequence was obtained from an adult woman with Graves' disease, either hyperthyroidism or ophthalmopathy (not recorded which). The DNA of the CDR3 is TGTGCCAGTAGCATAGGGTACTCTGGGGCCAACGTCCTGACTTTC. As protein: CASSIGYSGANVLTF.